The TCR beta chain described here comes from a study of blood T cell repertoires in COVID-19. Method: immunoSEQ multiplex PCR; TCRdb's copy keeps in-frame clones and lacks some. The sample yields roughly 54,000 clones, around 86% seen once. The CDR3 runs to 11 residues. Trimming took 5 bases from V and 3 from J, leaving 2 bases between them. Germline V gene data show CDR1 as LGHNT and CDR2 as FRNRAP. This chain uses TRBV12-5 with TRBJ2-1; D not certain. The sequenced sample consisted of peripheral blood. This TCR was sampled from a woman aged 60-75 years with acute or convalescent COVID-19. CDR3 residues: CASGLYNEQFF. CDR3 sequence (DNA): TGTGCTAGTGGTCTCTACAATGAGCAGTTCTTC.